This T cell receptor (beta chain) was profiled in a study of CD8 T cells in ankylosing spondylitis. Study-wide results and limits: Significantly higher representation of disease-linked clones was reported for matched ankylosing spondylitis synovial fluid. The authors found the disease-linked clones to be CD8+ and relatively rare in peripheral blood.

A quantitative 5'-RACE method, one with molecular barcodes, was used to make TCR beta libraries. TCRdb reprocessed the 5' RACE reads with MiXCR, giving one entry per CDR3 protein. This sample yields approximately 200,000 distinct CDR3 sequences, of which 13% are seen a single time; approximately 9.9% belongs to the top ten. This clonotype occurred many times. Its antigen is still unknown. V shed 11 bases and J shed 0 bases, with 11 bases lying between them. This CDR3 spans 13 amino acids. Germline CDR1 is MNHNY and CDR2 is SVGAGI (reference sequence). The receptor comes from a female donor with ankylosing spondylitis or in good health (not recorded which). The sequenced sample consisted of blood, either unsorted or a sorted T cell fraction (not recorded which). V is TRBV6-6 and J is TRBJ1-3; the D is unclear. The CDR3 sequence: CACLVDSGNTIYF. In DNA form, the CDR3 reads TGTGCCTGCCTCGTCGACTCTGGAAACACCATATATTTT.